Listed here are 28 T cell receptor beta chains from one sample, sequenced in a study of shared clonotypes between healthy human individuals. Clones were read by immunoSEQ multiplex PCR, and TCRdb kept only the in-frame ones, dropping some. The table includes 190,000 or so clones, approximately 61% detected once. Sequencing was done on a sample of memory CD4+ T cells sorted from blood. Subset here: CD45RA-negative fraction. The receptors originated from a man aged 25 to 40 in good health.

This sequence joins TRBV7-6 and TRBJ2-7; 9 bases line up with TRBD1. With V trimmed by 2 bases and J by 1 base, 12 bases remained unmatched. Looked up from germline, CDR1 is SGHVS and CDR2 is FNYEAQ. The CDR3 loop spans 18 amino acids. CDR3 in DNA: TGTGCCAGCAGCTTAAACCCCCAATCCGGGACAGGGTCCTACGAGCAGTACTTC. Its translation is CASSLNPQSGTGSYEQYF.

This clone came up a few times. This rearrangement joins TRBV6-5 to TRBJ1-1; the match to TRBD1 covers 7 bases. Germline-derived CDR1 and CDR2 are MNHEY and SVGAGI. V dropped 6 bases and J dropped 7; count of bases not matched to a gene: 8. The CDR3 contains 13 residues. CDR3 bases: TGTGCCAGCAGCCCTAGACAGGGCAATGAAGCTTTCTTT. It translates to CASSPRQGNEAFF.

As DNA, the CDR3 is TGTGCCAGCAGTTTCTCCGGGACTTCTTACGAGCAGTACTTC. It specifies CASSFSGTSYEQYF. The chain employs TRBV28 and TRBJ2-7, with TRBD2 as a possible D gene (6 bases). The V end lost 3 bases, the J end lost 4 bases, and 13 bases lay between the germline ends. The length of the CDR3 is 14 residues. Germline CDR1 MDHEN, CDR2 SYDVKM.

V usage is TRBV9 and J usage is TRBJ1-5; D gene uncertain. V gave up 9 bases and J gave up 0 bases, with 19 bases separating them. This CDR3 comprises 16 residues. CDR1 is SGDLS and CDR2 is YYNGEE in the germline V gene. The CDR3 DNA follows: TGTGCCATGGTGGGGTCGAACCCCGATAGCAATCAGCCCCAGCATTTT. This gives the protein CAMVGSNPDSNQPQHF.

This chain uses TRBV11-2 with TRBJ2-7, with D unresolved. In germline, CDR1 is SGHAT, CDR2 FQNNGV. The germline V and J ends were trimmed by 1 base and 6 bases, with 4 bases remaining between them. The CDR3 is 11 amino acids. The CDR3 here is CASSLGPEQYF. In DNA, the CDR3 is TGTGCCAGCAGCTTAGGACCCGAGCAGTACTTC.

The gene calls are TRBV11-2 and TRBJ2-2, with D unresolved. Germline V lookup: CDR1 SGHAT, CDR2 FQNNGV. CDR3 length: 15 residues. The V end was cut by 1 base, the J end by 0 bases, with 6 bases between. The CDR3 spells CASSLGTANTGELFF. The CDR3 DNA is TGTGCCAGCAGCTTAGGGACGGCGAACACCGGGGAGCTGTTTTTT.

This sequence joins TRBV9 and TRBJ2-7; no definite D call. Trimming took off 1 base at V and 3 bases at J, with 11 bases between the two ends. This CDR3 has 14 residues. CDR1 SGDLS and CDR2 YYNGEE come from the germline V gene. Written as DNA, the CDR3 is TGTGCCAGCAGCGTATGGGCGGAGCTCTACGAGCAGTACTTC. It codes for CASSVWAELYEQYF.

This clone was observed a handful of times. The chain is built from TRBV6-5 and TRBJ1-1; D is possibly TRBD1 (5 bases). The V and J ends lost 3 bases and 9 bases respectively, with 14 bases between them. The V gene's germline CDR1 is MNHEY and CDR2 SVGAGI. The CDR3 consists of 13 residues. The CDR3 DNA is TGTGCCAGCAGTTATCCGGGGCTTCCCAAAGCTTTCTTT. The encoded protein is CASSYPGLPKAFF.

This chain uses TRBV7-9 with TRBJ2-1; weak D call: TRBD2 (5 bases). CDR3 length equals 15 residues. Trimming took 5 bases from V and 0 from J, leaving 11 bases between them. Germline V gives CDR1 SEHNR, CDR2 FQNEAQ (reference sequence). The CDR3 loop is CASSQSGSSYNEQFF. CDR3 nucleotides: TGTGCCAGCAGCCAATCGGGGAGCTCCTACAATGAGCAGTTCTTC.

This clone occurred once. This rearrangement joins TRBV2 to TRBJ2-1; 7 bases match TRBD2. V lost 0 bases, J lost 4 bases, and 9 bases stayed unmatched. CDR3 length equals 17 residues. CDR1 is SNHLY, CDR2 FYNNEI, per germline. The CDR3 reads CASSEAVGLAVYNEQFF. The CDR3 DNA follows: TGTGCCAGCAGTGAAGCGGTAGGGCTAGCGGTATACAATGAGCAGTTCTTC.

The genes are TRBV7-9 and TRBJ2-4, with D perhaps matching TRBD2 (6 bases). CDR3 length: 18 residues. V shed 0 bases and J shed 7 bases, with 22 bases lying between them. The germline V gene has CDR1 SEHNR and CDR2 FQNEAQ (reference sequence). The CDR3 nucleotides are TGTGCCAGCAGCTTAGCGCACGGGGCGCGTCGAGCGGGCAACATTCAGTACTTC. It specifies CASSLAHGARRAGNIQYF.

The rearrangement uses TRBV5-3 and TRBJ2-1, with a possible D match to TRBD2 (5 bases). TRBV5-3 is recorded as an ORF, its role being uncertain. The length of the CDR3 is 13 residues. V was cut by 5 bases and J by 9 bases, with 15 bases left in between. This chain's CDR3 is CARRCKRSGEQFF. CDR3 in DNA: TGTGCCAGAAGATGCAAAAGGAGCGGTGAGCAGTTCTTC.

The chain has TRBV4-1 and TRBJ2-1; possibly TRBD2 for D (5 bases). V dropped 0 bases and J dropped 0 bases, with 15 bases sitting between them. The CDR3 covers 18 residues. Germline V lookup: CDR1 MGHRA, CDR2 YSYEKL. As DNA, the CDR3 is TGCGCCAGCAGCCAAGAACGCCTTCGGGAAACCTCCTACAATGAGCAGTTCTTC. This translates into CASSQERLRETSYNEQFF.

This clone came up once. This rearrangement joins TRBV10-3 to TRBJ2-5; TRBD1 aligns across 7 bases. Germline V CDR1 and CDR2: ENHRY, SYGVKD. The CDR3 totals 13 residues. Germline trimming cut 9 bases from V and 3 bases from J; bases unmatched to any gene: 7. CDR3 DNA: TGTGCCATACGACAGGGACCCAAAGAGACCCAGTACTTC. Translated, it gives CAIRQGPKETQYF.

The chain is built from TRBV7-3 and TRBJ2-1; 10 bases are a match to TRBD2. This CDR3 comprises 15 residues. Trimming cost V 4 bases and J 5 bases; bases outside gene matches: 5. CDR1 SGHTA and CDR2 FQGTGA come from the germline V gene. CDR3 sequence: CASSSRLAGDNEQFF. The DNA for the CDR3 is TGTGCCAGCAGCTCTAGACTAGCGGGCGACAATGAGCAGTTCTTC.

The J gene is TRBJ2-7, the V gene TRBV7-2; TRBD1 aligns across 8 bases. V lost 4 bases to trimming and J lost 2 bases; unmatched junction nucleotides: 16. CDR3 length: 18 amino acids. CDR1 and CDR2 (germline): SGHTA, FQGNSA. Written as DNA, the CDR3 is TGTGCCAGCAGCTCGCAAATTACTCCGACAGGGGTGGCCTACGAGCAGTACTTC. Translation: CASSSQITPTGVAYEQYF. The full variable domain, in which reference TRBV7-2 and TRBJ2-7 provide the parts outside the CDR3, is GAGVSQSPSNKVTEKGKDVELRCDPISGHTALYWYRQSLGQGLEFLIYFQGNSAPDKSGLPSDRFSAERTGGSVSTLTIQRTQQEDSAVYLCASSSQITPTGVAYEQYFGPGTRLTVT.

V usage is TRBV2 and J usage is TRBJ1-4; D call uncertain. The CDR3 contains 14 residues. Germline V lookup: CDR1 SNHLY, CDR2 FYNNEI. Trimming left V 4 bases short and J 8 bases short, with 14 bases between. The CDR3 region has the DNA TGTGCCAGCAGTGTAGGGTTTGGTAGCGAAAAACTGTTTTTT. Its translation is CASSVGFGSEKLFF.

This clone was detected only a few times. This rearrangement joins TRBV28 to TRBJ2-2, with 8 nucleotides matching TRBD2. This CDR3 has 16 residues. V lost 2 bases and J lost 5; bases outside the gene matches: 7. Germline V gives CDR1 MDHEN, CDR2 SYDVKM. The CDR3 DNA follows: TGTGCCAGCAGTTTACACGGGACTAGTCGGACCGGGGAGCTGTTTTTT. It yields the protein CASSLHGTSRTGELFF. Variable domain in full (rest from reference TRBV28 and TRBJ2-2): DVKVTQSSRYLVKRTGEKVFLECVQDMDHENMFWYRQDPGLGLRLIYFSYDVKMKEKGDIPEGYSVSREKKERFSLILESASTNQTSMYLCASSLHGTSRTGELFFGEGSRLTVL.

This clone turned up a few times. The CDR3 bases are TGTGCCAGCAGTTACCAGGTGGGGGAGACCCAGTACTTC. It is translated as CASSYQVGETQYF. This rearrangement joins TRBV6-5 to TRBJ2-5; D not certain. The CDR3 runs 13 residues. Germline CDR1 is MNHEY and CDR2 is SVGAGI. Trimming took 2 bases from V and 5 from J, leaving 9 bases between them.

This clone has only a few counts. The chain recombines TRBV29-1 with TRBJ1-2; perhaps TRBD1 as D (6 bases). Germline-derived CDR1 and CDR2 are SQVTM and ANQGSEA. The germline V and J ends were trimmed by 6 bases and 6 bases, with 11 bases remaining between them. The CDR3 has 11 residues. CDR3 DNA sequence: TGCAGCGTCGGACAGAGCGATGGCTACACCTTC. Amino acid sequence: CSVGQSDGYTF.

The chain joins TRBV7-2 to TRBJ2-2; 9 bases line up with TRBD2. The trim removed 4 bases at V and 8 bases at J, leaving 14 bases unmatched. CDR1 is SGHTA, CDR2 FQGNSA, per germline. The CDR3 length is 17 residues. In nucleotides, the CDR3 is TGTGCCAGCAGCTCCTATAGAAAGGGACTAGCTTCTGGGGAGCTGTTTTTT. It yields the protein CASSSYRKGLASGELFF.

The chain links TRBV11-3 to TRBJ1-1, with no clear D. The V gene's germline CDR1 is SGHNT and CDR2 YENEEA. This CDR3 has 13 residues. V lost 3 bases to trimming and J lost 3 bases, with 8 bases between them. The CDR3 region is CASSLSGDTEAFF. The CDR3 coding sequence is TGTGCCAGCAGCTTGAGCGGGGACACTGAAGCTTTCTTT.

The genes are TRBV7-2 and TRBJ1-2; D gene ambiguous. The CDR3 has 14 residues. CDR1 is SGHTA, CDR2 FQGNSA, per germline. V was cut by 5 bases and J by 8 bases, with 18 bases left in between. CDR3 sequence (DNA): TGTGCCAGCAGCCCTAGTGTCCTAGCGGGCGGCTACACCTTC. Residues: CASSPSVLAGGYTF.

The chain joins TRBV28 to TRBJ1-5; D unresolved. The V end lost 4 bases, the J end lost 7 bases, and 8 bases lay between the germline ends. The CDR3 is 12 amino acids. Germline V gives CDR1 MDHEN, CDR2 SYDVKM. In DNA, the CDR3 is TGTGCCAGCAGTTGGACGGGCCAGCCCCAGCATTTT. As protein: CASSWTGQPQHF.

There are a few counts of this clone. V usage is TRBV6-1 and J usage is TRBJ1-2, with 8 bases lining up with TRBD1. The germline gives CDR1 MNHNS, CDR2 SASEGT. CDR3 size: 13 residues. Trimming at V came to 6 bases and at J to 4 bases, leaving 4 bases not matched to a gene. The CDR3 region has the DNA TGTGCCAGCAGCACAGGGGGGGGCTATGGCTACACCTTC. Amino acids: CASSTGGGYGYTF.

The chain links TRBV11-2 to TRBJ1-1; TRBD1 is a possible D gene (6 bases). The germline gives CDR1 SGHAT, CDR2 FQNNGV. Between the trimmed V and J ends, which lost 3 bases and 3 bases, there was a span of 20 bases. This CDR3 has 17 residues. DNA for the CDR3: TGTGCCAGCAGCTTGACCCTCGGGGGCAGGTTGTACACTGAAGCTTTCTTT. It specifies CASSLTLGGRLYTEAFF. The complete variable domain, with remaining parts taken from reference TRBV11-2 and TRBJ1-1, reads EAGVAQSPRYKIIEKRQSVAFWCNPISGHATLYWYQQILGQGPKLLIQFQNNGVVDDSQLPKDRFSAERLKGVDSTLKIQPAKLEDSAVYLCASSLTLGGRLYTEAFFGQGTRLTVV.

V usage is TRBV7-2 and J usage is TRBJ2-7, with D possibly called TRBD1 or TRBD2 (5 bases each). V was cut by 1 base and J by 3 bases, with 13 bases left in between. The CDR3 consists of 15 residues. CDR1 and CDR2 from the germline V gene are SGHTA and FQGNSA. CDR3 DNA sequence: TGTGCCAGCAGCTTAGTCTTGGGACGGGACTACGAGCAGTACTTC. Encoded protein: CASSLVLGRDYEQYF.

This chain uses TRBV6-4 with TRBJ2-3, with D uncertain. Germline V gives CDR1 MRHNA, CDR2 SNTAGT. The V end lost 6 bases, the J end lost 0 bases, and 10 bases lay between the germline ends. This CDR3 comprises 14 residues. The CDR3 reads CASSPSLSTDTQYF. DNA of the CDR3: TGTGCCAGCAGCCCTTCGTTAAGCACAGATACGCAGTATTTT.